A selection of T cell receptor beta chains follows, all from one sample in a study of identifying expanded T cells in peripheral blood. Assay used: immunoSEQ multiplex PCR; TCRdb lists only in-frame clones, some missing. The table has about 94,000 clones, roughly 86% seen once. The sample taken for sequencing was blood. Receptors were obtained from a person between 18 and 70 years old in good health. Each CDR3 is given with its conserved first and last residue. The D gene is left open where the match is weak. The size of a clone is reported for some rows only, either as once, few or many, or as a class for expanded clones.

TRBV21-1,TRBJ1-5,.,.,TGTGCCAGCATCCTGCGTTGGAGCAGACGCGATCAGCCCCAGCATTTT,CASILRWSRRDQPQHF
TRBV6-5,TRBJ1-1,.,.,TGTGCCAGCATTCAAGGGGGGAACACTGAAGCTTTCTTT,CASIQGGNTEAFF
TRBV6-5,TRBJ2-2,.,TRBD1,TGTGCCAGCAGTATTAAAGGGGGCCGGGCCGGGGAGCTGTTTTTT,CASSIKGGRAGELFF
TRBV7-8,TRBJ2-5,.,.,TGTGCCAGCACCCCGATCGAGAGTGTTCAAGAGACCCAGTACTTC,CASTPIESVQETQYF
TRBV29-1,TRBJ1-1,.,.,TGCAGCGTTGAAGACGCACAGGGTCTTGGAGCTTTCTTT,CSVEDAQGLGAFF
TRBV5-1,TRBJ1-1,once,.,TGCGCCAGCACCCCGGGAGGGTCGAGAACTGAAGCTTTCTTT,CASTPGGSRTEAFF
TRBV7-9,TRBJ2-1,.,TRBD2,TGTGCCAGCAGCTTACGGTTAGCGGGGGGACTAACAGGGGAGCAGTTCTTC,CASSLRLAGGLTGEQFF
TRBV4-3,TRBJ2-1,.,TRBD2,TGCGCCAGCAGCCAAGATCACACTAGCGGGAGGGTAGGTAAGCAGTTCTTC,CASSQDHTSGRVGKQFF
TRBV30,TRBJ1-2,few,.,TGTGCCCGAACAAGACCGGGACTGCGTTCGGGGGGCTACACCTTC,CARTRPGLRSGGYTF
TRBV6-5,TRBJ2-3,.,TRBD2,TGTGCCAGCAGTCGGACTAGCGGGGTAGTAGATACGCAGTATTTT,CASSRTSGVVDTQYF
TRBV18,TRBJ2-3,.,TRBD2,TGTGCCAGCTCACCACAACTTGTAGCGGGAGGGCCGGCAGATACGCAGTATTTT,CASSPQLVAGGPADTQYF
TRBV9,TRBJ2-5,.,TRBD2,TGTGCCAGCAGCGTGGCTAGCGGGAGGTCTCAAGAGACCCAGTACTTC,CASSVASGRSQETQYF
TRBV4-1,TRBJ2-7,.,TRBD1,TGCGCCAGCAGCCATAAAATGGACAGGGTAACCTACGAGCAGTACTTC,CASSHKMDRVTYEQYF
TRBV14,TRBJ2-7,.,.,TGTGCCAGCAGCCAAGGACAGAATTTCGACGAGCAGTACTTC,CASSQGQNFDEQYF
TRBV7-9,TRBJ2-7,.,TRBD2,TGTGCCAGCAGCCCCTTGGGAGCGGGGGGTCCCTACGAGCAGTACTTC,CASSPLGAGGPYEQYF
TRBV7-9,TRBJ1-2,.,.,TGTGCCAGCAGCACCCTTTGGGACGGAAACTATGGCTACACCTTC,CASSTLWDGNYGYTF
TRBV6-1,TRBJ1-2,once,.,TGTGCCAGCAGTGGGGGAGGTCGGGGGGCCTATGGCTACACCTTC,CASSGGGRGAYGYTF
TRBV2,TRBJ1-2,.,TRBD1,TGTGCCAGCGGAAGGGGACAGGCAACTAACTATGGCTACACCTTC,CASGRGQATNYGYTF
TRBV5-1,TRBJ1-6,.,TRBD1,TGCGCCAGCAGCAGGGAGACAGGGAATAATTCACCCCTCCACTTT,CASSRETGNNSPLHF
TRBV5-1,TRBJ2-7,.,TRBD1,TGCGCCAGCAGCTGGGGGTCGACAGGGACCTACGAGCAGTACTTC,CASSWGSTGTYEQYF
TRBV9,TRBJ2-7,once,TRBD2,TGTGCCAGCAGCTCCGGGACTAGCGGGGCGCTTATGGTTGACGAGCAGTACTTC,CASSSGTSGALMVDEQYF
TRBV6-1,TRBJ1-5,.,.,TGTGCCAGCAGGAGAAGCAATCAGCCCCAGCATTTT,CASRRSNQPQHF
TRBV30,TRBJ1-6,once,.,TGTGCCTGGAGTGTGCACAGCGGAAATTCACCCCTCCACTTT,CAWSVHSGNSPLHF
TRBV30,TRBJ1-1,few,.,TGTGCCTGGAGTGTACGAGGGGGAGTGAACACTGAAGCTTTCTTT,CAWSVRGGVNTEAFF
TRBV7-8,TRBJ2-7,few,.,TGTGCCAGCAGCTGGGGCTGGGAGCAGTACTTC,CASSWGWEQYF
TRBV6-4,TRBJ1-3,.,.,TGTGCCAGCAGTGCCCGCGGCGGCTCTGGAAACACCATATATTTT,CASSARGGSGNTIYF
TRBV30,TRBJ2-2,.,.,TGTGCCTGGAGTCAACACACCGGGGAGCTGTTTTTT,CAWSQHTGELFF
TRBV5-1,TRBJ2-7,.,.,TGCGCCAGCAGCTTGGTTCCCTACGAGCAGTACTTC,CASSLVPYEQYF
TRBV10-2,TRBJ2-7,.,.,TGCGCCAGCGGAGCATTTCTAGCCTACGAGCAGTACTTC,CASGAFLAYEQYF
TRBV9,TRBJ1-2,.,.,TGTGCCAGCAGCGGTGGCGGATCTTATGGCTACACCTTC,CASSGGGSYGYTF
TRBV2,TRBJ2-7,.,.,TGTGCCAGCAGTGAAGAGATAGGGGGAGAGGGCCGGAAGCAGTACTTC,CASSEEIGGEGRKQYF
TRBV6-1,TRBJ2-2,.,.,TGTGCCAGCAGTGCCCTGGGGACACCCGACACCGGGGAGCTGTTTTTT,CASSALGTPDTGELFF
TRBV13,TRBJ1-1,.,TRBD1,TGTGCCAGCAGCATTAGCGGGACAGGAGGATTAGCTTTCTTT,CASSISGTGGLAFF
TRBV19,TRBJ1-1,.,.,TGTGCCAGTAGTATAGGCACCACTGAAGCTTTCTTT,CASSIGTTEAFF
TRBV5-1,TRBJ2-1,.,.,TGCGCCAGCAGCTTGGGACATTCCTACAATGAGCAGTTCTTC,CASSLGHSYNEQFF
TRBV5-7,TRBJ2-2,few,.,TGTGCCAGCAGCTTCCCGGGGGAGCTGTTTTTT,CASSFPGELFF
TRBV30,TRBJ2-2,.,.,TGTGCCTGGAGCGTGGGTTCCGGGGAGCTGTTTTTT,CAWSVGSGELFF
TRBV7-3,TRBJ2-2,.,TRBD1,TGTGCCAGCAGCCGACAGGGATCGAACACCGGGGAGCTGTTTTTT,CASSRQGSNTGELFF
TRBV5-6,TRBJ1-1,.,.,TGTGCCAGCAGCTTCCGGAACGCTGAAGCTTTCTTT,CASSFRNAEAFF
TRBV6-5,TRBJ2-1,.,.,TGTGCCAGCAGACCCGACCTACGGAAGGTCAATGAGCAGTTCTTC,CASRPDLRKVNEQFF
TRBV27,TRBJ1-2,.,.,TGTGCCAGCAGTTTCGGGGGGCGGGGGAACTATGGCTACACCTTC,CASSFGGRGNYGYTF
TRBV5-1,TRBJ2-7,.,.,TGCGCCAGCAGCTTTCGAGGGGGGGACTACGAGCAGTACTTC,CASSFRGGDYEQYF
TRBV14,TRBJ2-5,.,.,TGTGCCAGCAGCCAAGATTTCCCGCCCAAGGCGACCCAGTACTTC,CASSQDFPPKATQYF
TRBV7-6,TRBJ2-3,once,TRBD2,TGTGCCAGCAGCCCTCAAACTAGCGGGCACGATCCTCCTAGCACAGATACGCAGTATTTT,CASSPQTSGHDPPSTDTQYF
TRBV2,TRBJ2-7,.,TRBD1,TGTGCCACCCGGACAGGGGCCTCCTACGAGCAGTACTTC,CATRTGASYEQYF
TRBV29-1,TRBJ2-3,.,TRBD2,TGCAGCCTCAGACTAGCGGGAGGGTGGAATACGCAGTATTTT,CSLRLAGGWNTQYF
TRBV13,TRBJ2-3,.,.,TGTGCCAGCACCCAGGGACACACCACAGATACGCAGTATTTT,CASTQGHTTDTQYF
TRBV2,TRBJ2-1,.,.,TGTGCCAGCAGCGTAAACAGTTACAATGAGCAGTTCTTC,CASSVNSYNEQFF
TRBV6-6,TRBJ2-1,.,TRBD1,TGTGCCAGCAGTAGGGTGACAGGGGGGTCCTACAATGAGCAGTTCTTC,CASSRVTGGSYNEQFF
TRBV7-2,TRBJ1-5,.,.,TGTGCCACCCGCTTGGCTTGGGGAGGCAATCAGCCCCAGCATTTT,CATRLAWGGNQPQHF
TRBV27,TRBJ2-5,.,.,TGTGCCAGCAGTTTACTGGGTGGGGAGACCCAGTACTTC,CASSLLGGETQYF
TRBV5-4,TRBJ2-5,.,.,TGTGCCAGCACCCTCCGCGGGGGCTCGGAGACCCAGTACTTC,CASTLRGGSETQYF
TRBV7-3,TRBJ2-1,.,.,TGTGCCAGCAGCTTGACCCGGGACTCCTACAATGAGCAGTTCTTC,CASSLTRDSYNEQFF